Listed below are T cell receptor beta chains from one sample, sequenced in a study of identical twins. TCRdb re-analysed the 5' RACE reads in MiXCR, keeping a single row per CDR3 protein. The table records around 490,000 distinct CDR3 sequences, around 22% of them present only once. In addition, the sample was reused for a study of yellow fever vaccine responses in identical twins.

Sequencing was performed on CD4+ T cells sorted from blood. Receptor source: a woman younger than 30 in good health. CDR3s include the opening cysteine and the closing phenylalanine or tryptophan. A D gene is named only where the DNA matches it firmly. Expanded clones get a size class; other rows say once, few or many, or leave the size out.

j_call v_call cdr3_length d_call clone_size cdr3_nt cdr3_aa
TRBJ2-1 TRBV7-2 16 NA NA TGTGCCAGCAGCTTACGCGGTGGCGGGTCTTACAATGAGCAGTTCTTC CASSLRGGGSYNEQFF
TRBJ1-1 TRBV5-1 17 TRBD1 few TGCGCCAGCAGCTTGGACTCCCCGGGACAGGTTAACACTGAAGCTTTCTTT CASSLDSPGQVNTEAFF
TRBJ2-4 TRBV12-3/TRBV12-4 15 TRBD1 few TGTGCCAGCGCAGTATGGGGACAGGGTCAAAACATTCAGTACTTC CASAVWGQGQNIQYF
TRBJ1-1 TRBV20-1 14 NA NA TGCAGTGCGGTCGCCCGGCAAGTGAACACTGAAGCTTTCTTT CSAVARQVNTEAFF
TRBJ2-5 TRBV4-1 12 NA few TGCGCCAGCAGTCAAGATTCAGGTGCCCAGTACTTC CASSQDSGAQYF
TRBJ2-3 TRBV4-1 16 TRBD2 few TGCGCCAGCAGCCAAGAAGCGGGGGGGTTTTCAGATACGCAGTATTTT CASSQEAGGFSDTQYF
TRBJ2-1 TRBV5-1 15 NA few TGCGCCAGCAGCTTGTATCTCTTGGACGTGAATGAGCAGTTCTTC CASSLYLLDVNEQFF
TRBJ2-5 TRBV25-1 14 NA NA TGTGCCAGCAGTGAACCCCCGCCAAAAGAGACCCAGTACTTC CASSEPPPKETQYF
TRBJ1-1 TRBV5-1 12 NA NA TGCGCCTGCAGACAGGACCCGTCTGAAGCTTTCTTT CACRQDPSEAFF
TRBJ1-1 TRBV3-1 14 NA few TGTGCCAGCAGCAACACAGGGATTGGCACTGAAGCTTTCTTT CASSNTGIGTEAFF
TRBJ2-3 TRBV6-5 17 TRBD2 NA TGTGCCAGCAGTTACGCGGGACTAGCGGGTAGCACAGATACGCAGTATTTT CASSYAGLAGSTDTQYF
TRBJ2-2 TRBV29-1 11 NA NA TGCAGCGCGAGGGGGACCGGGGAGCTGTTTTTT CSARGTGELFF
TRBJ1-2 TRBV5-1 15 TRBD1 few TGCGCCAGCAGCCCCGGACAGGGGGCGAGGTATGGCTACACCTTC CASSPGQGARYGYTF
TRBJ1-4 TRBV11-2 16 NA NA TGTGCCAGCAGCTTAGACGGGGGGAAAGCGTATGAAAAACTGTTTTTT CASSLDGGKAYEKLFF
TRBJ2-1 TRBV18 15 NA NA TGTGCCAGCTCACCACCCGGCGGGCCCTACAATGAGCAGTTCTTC CASSPPGGPYNEQFF
TRBJ1-2 TRBV5-1 13 NA few TGCGCCAGCAGCTCCAACACAGTCTATGGCTACACCTTC CASSSNTVYGYTF
TRBJ2-7 TRBV7-9 14 TRBD1 few TGTGCCAGCAGCCCGGGACAGGGGGCGATAGGGCAGTACTTC CASSPGQGAIGQYF
TRBJ2-3 TRBV5-1 15 NA NA TGCGCCAGCAGCTTGGATAATGGGGGCAAGGATACGCAGTATTTT CASSLDNGGKDTQYF
TRBJ2-1 TRBV6-1 15 TRBD2 few TGTGCCAACTCCTTAGCGGGCACTCCCATGGGGGAGCAGTTCTTC CANSLAGTPMGEQFF
TRBJ2-3 TRBV24-1 15 TRBD2 NA TGTGCCACCAGTGATTGGTCTAGCGGGAGCGATACGCAGTATTTT CATSDWSSGSDTQYF
TRBJ2-7 TRBV6-1 16 TRBD2 few TGTGCCAGCAGCCCAGCCCTTCTAGCGGGAGTAGGCGAGCAGTACTTC CASSPALLAGVGEQYF
TRBJ1-5 TRBV28 14 TRBD1 NA TGTGCCAGCAGTTTGCCAGGGGGCGGTCAGCCCCAGCATTTT CASSLPGGGQPQHF
TRBJ2-3 TRBV5-1 15 NA few TGCGCCAGCAGCTTGGGCCGGGGGTGGGCAGATACGCAGTATTTT CASSLGRGWADTQYF
TRBJ2-7 TRBV19 11 NA NA TGTGCCAGTAGTATTAGAGACGAGCAGTACTTC CASSIRDEQYF
TRBJ2-3 TRBV28 15 TRBD2 NA TGTGCCAGCAGTTCAAGACTAGCGGGGTGGTATACGCAGTATTTT CASSSRLAGWYTQYF
TRBJ2-1 TRBV24-1 12 TRBD1 few TGTGCCTCAGGGGGCAAGGGGAATGAGCAGTTCTTC CASGGKGNEQFF
TRBJ2-5 TRBV27 14 NA NA TGTGCCAGCATGGCGGGGCCTAATAAAGAGACCCAGTACTTC CASMAGPNKETQYF
TRBJ2-3 TRBV20-1 15 TRBD2 many TGCAGTGCTAGTCGGACTAGCGGCGACACAGATACGCAGTATTTT CSASRTSGDTDTQYF
TRBJ2-1 TRBV9 14 NA many TGTGCCAGCAGCGTAGGAATGGGCCTCCATGAGCAGTTCTTC CASSVGMGLHEQFF
TRBJ2-7 TRBV6-5 12 NA few TGTGCCAGCAGTTACTCGGGTGACGAGCAGTACTTC CASSYSGDEQYF
TRBJ2-1 TRBV10-3 18 TRBD2 once TGTGCCATCAGCGGGACTAGCGGGAGGGCCATCGTATACAATGAGCAGTTCTTC CAISGTSGRAIVYNEQFF
TRBJ1-5 TRBV28 14 NA NA TGTGCCAGCAGCCAAGGGGAAAGCAATCAGCCCCAGCATTTT CASSQGESNQPQHF
TRBJ2-7 TRBV14 16 TRBD1 NA TGTGCCAGCAGCCAATGGCCGGGACAGGGGGTAAAGGAGCAGTACTTC CASSQWPGQGVKEQYF
TRBJ2-5 TRBV5-1 15 NA NA TGCGCCAGCAGCTGGGCCCCAGGGGAGAGAGAGACCCAGTACTTC CASSWAPGERETQYF
TRBJ1-2 TRBV27 13 TRBD1 few TGTGCCAGCAGTCGGACAGGGGTATATGGCTACACCTTC CASSRTGVYGYTF
TRBJ2-1 TRBV12-3/TRBV12-4 17 NA NA TGTGCCAGCAGGTTTGATCCCCGGTCGGCTAGGGGCAATGAGCAGTTCTTC CASRFDPRSARGNEQFF
TRBJ1-4 TRBV20-1 13 TRBD1 few TGCAGTGCCACCGGGACAGGGGACGAAAAACTGTTTTTT CSATGTGDEKLFF
TRBJ2-3 TRBV27 17 TRBD2 few TGTGCCAGCAGTTCCCCCCCGGGCGGGAGATATGCAGATACGCAGTATTTT CASSSPPGGRYADTQYF
TRBJ2-1 TRBV11-1 12 NA once TGTGCCAGCAGCGTCACAGGGAGGGAGCAGTTCTTC CASSVTGREQFF
TRBJ2-5 TRBV29-1 11 NA few TGCAGCGTTGAACTCACCGGGACCCAGTACTTC CSVELTGTQYF
TRBJ2-1 TRBV24-1 17 NA few TGTGCCACCAGTGAATCACAGGGTACTAGCTCCTACAATGAGCAGTTCTTC CATSESQGTSSYNEQFF
TRBJ2-5 TRBV4-1 17 TRBD1 few TGCGCCAGCAGCCAAAGAGGACAGGGGGCTATGGTGGAGACCCAGTACTTC CASSQRGQGAMVETQYF
TRBJ2-5 TRBV5-4 16 NA NA TGTGCCAGCAGCGCTGACGGACCCAAAATCGGCGAGACCCAGTACTTC CASSADGPKIGETQYF
TRBJ2-3 TRBV6-2/TRBV6-3 14 NA NA TGTGCCAGCAACATTAGGGGTCGGTTGGATACGCAGTATTTT CASNIRGRLDTQYF